These T cell receptor beta chains were read from a single sample in a study of cytomegalovirus exposure and HLA in healthy donors. The data were produced by immunoSEQ multiplex PCR, yet TCRdb's version contains in-frame clones alone and is incomplete. The data show under 300,000 clones, around 81% seen once. The sample comprised PBMCs. The receptors shown here come from a woman aged 60-75 years in good health and CMV-seropositive. Both conserved end residues are part of each CDR3. The D gene is left open where the match is weak. Rows may omit the clone size; those that give it use once, few, many or a size class.

>TRBD2|-|TRBV28|TRBJ2-3
CASSYPGLGVTQYF
TGTGCCAGCAGTTACCCCGGACTAGGGGTTACGCAGTATTTT
>TRBD1|-|TRBV7-9|TRBJ1-2
CASSLAGGLTF
TGTGCCAGCAGCTTGGCAGGGGGATTGACCTTC
>TRBD1|-|TRBV19|TRBJ1-5
CASSAEGQPSNQPQHF
TGTGCCAGTAGTGCCGAGGGACAGCCTAGCAATCAGCCCCAGCATTTT
>-|-|TRBV6-1|TRBJ1-5
CASSLGHRQPQHF
TGTGCCAGCAGCCTGGGACATCGCCAGCCCCAGCATTTT
>-|-|TRBV28|TRBJ2-5
CASSLWLRGVTETQYF
TGTGCCAGCAGTTTATGGCTGCGGGGAGTAACAGAGACCCAGTACTTC
>TRBD2|-|TRBV5-4|TRBJ2-5
CASSLSGTSGKSQYF
TGTGCCAGCAGCTTATCCGGGACTAGCGGGAAGTCCCAGTACTTC
>-|once|TRBV9|TRBJ2-3
CASSGTASTDTQYF
TGTGCCAGCAGCGGGACAGCTAGCACAGATACGCAGTATTTT
>-|-|TRBV19|TRBJ1-1
CASIGGRQVTEAFF
TGTGCCAGTATAGGCGGGCGGCAGGTGACTGAAGCTTTCTTT
>-|-|TRBV29-1|TRBJ1-2
CSVKTGVNYGYTF
TGCAGCGTTAAGACAGGCGTTAACTATGGCTACACCTTC
>TRBD1|-|TRBV2|TRBJ1-4
CASSAQGGNEKLFF
TGTGCCAGCAGTGCACAGGGGGGTAATGAAAAACTGTTTTTT
>-|-|TRBV5-5|TRBJ2-7
CASSLVGLGDGEQYF
TGTGCCAGCAGCTTGGTGGGACTGGGAGACGGCGAGCAGTACTTC
>-|-|TRBV29-1|TRBJ2-2
CSVEVGARLTGGELFF
TGCAGCGTTGAAGTAGGAGCCCGACTAACGGGCGGGGAGCTGTTTTTT
>TRBD2|once|TRBV6-5|TRBJ2-5
CASSWLAGGPSETQYF
TGTGCCAGCAGTTGGTTAGCGGGAGGGCCCTCTGAGACCCAGTACTTC
>-|-|TRBV18|TRBJ1-2
CASSPQDSGFGYTF
TGTGCCAGCTCACCACAGGACAGTGGATTTGGCTACACCTTC
>-|-|TRBV19|TRBJ1-5
CASSPEGRRGNQPQHF
TGTGCCAGTAGTCCCGAAGGTCGACGGGGCAATCAGCCCCAGCATTTT
>-|-|TRBV5-6|TRBJ1-2
CASSPGYFNYGYTF
TGTGCCAGCAGCCCCGGGTATTTCAACTATGGCTACACCTTC
>-|-|TRBV9|TRBJ2-6
CASSAMGGSGANVLTF
TGTGCCAGCAGCGCAATGGGGGGCTCTGGGGCCAACGTCCTGACTTTC
>TRBD1|few|TRBV4-1|TRBJ1-4
CASSQDGTGGEKLFF
TGCGCCAGCAGCCAAGACGGGACAGGGGGTGAAAAACTGTTTTTT
>TRBD2|-|TRBV28|TRBJ2-7
CASSLGGSPIYEQYF
TGTGCCAGCAGTTTAGGCGGGAGTCCGATATACGAGCAGTACTTC
>-|-|TRBV7-9|TRBJ2-5
CASSLVGQGIETQYF
TGTGCCAGCAGCTTAGTTGGGCAGGGCATAGAGACCCAGTACTTC
>TRBD1|-|TRBV7-9|TRBJ2-7
CASSSYPGQAAYEQYF
TGTGCCAGCAGCTCCTATCCGGGACAGGCGGCCTACGAGCAGTACTTC
>TRBD1|-|TRBV4-1|TRBJ2-7
CASSQDPQGAGEQYF
TGCGCCAGCAGCCAAGATCCTCAGGGGGCGGGGGAGCAGTACTTC
>TRBD1|-|TRBV7-9|TRBJ2-5
CASSFQGARETQYF
TGTGCCAGCAGCTTTCAGGGGGCACGCGAGACCCAGTACTTC
>-|once|TRBV27|TRBJ2-1
CASSTSTRQNEQFF
TGTGCCAGCAGTACCTCGACTAGACAGAATGAGCAGTTCTTC
>-|few|TRBV20-1|TRBJ2-7
CSGTYAYEQYF
TGCAGTGGAACATATGCCTACGAGCAGTACTTC
>TRBD2|-|TRBV27|TRBJ2-7
CASSWTGTSGSYEQYF
TGTGCCAGCAGTTGGACCGGGACTAGCGGCTCCTACGAGCAGTACTTC
>-|-|TRBV6-1|TRBJ1-1
CASSEGGLSAEAFF
TGTGCCAGCAGTGAAGGGGGGCTGAGCGCTGAAGCTTTCTTT
>TRBD1|-|TRBV11-2|TRBJ2-5
CASSSPATGELEQYF
TGTGCCAGCAGCTCGCCGGCCACAGGGGAACTTGAGCAGTACTTC
>-|-|TRBV9|TRBJ2-1
CASSPPRQSNEQFF
TGTGCCAGCAGCCCGCCCAGACAGTCCAATGAGCAGTTCTTC
>-|few|TRBV2|TRBJ1-1
CASSEQGMNTEAFF
TGTGCCAGCAGTGAACAGGGCATGAACACTGAAGCTTTCTTT
>TRBD1|-|TRBV7-9|TRBJ1-2
CASSLDVRGAYGYTF
TGTGCCAGCAGCTTAGACGTCAGGGGGGCCTATGGCTACACCTTC
>TRBD1|-|TRBV11-2|TRBJ1-1
CASSSQTGMNTEAFF
TGTGCCAGCAGCTCTCAGACAGGGATGAACACTGAAGCTTTCTTT
>-|-|TRBV6-4|TRBJ1-1
CASRRGTANTEAFF
TGTGCCAGCAGGAGGGGGACGGCGAACACTGAAGCTTTCTTT
>-|-|TRBV6-5|TRBJ1-5
CASSSPGAPQHF
TGTGCCAGCAGTTCCCCAGGGGCGCCCCAGCATTTT
>-|-|TRBV4-1|TRBJ2-5
CASSQPAGTQYF
TGCGCCAGCAGCCAGCCAGCGGGGACCCAGTACTTC
>TRBD1|few|TRBV19|TRBJ1-4
CASSPRGDRGGKLFF
TGTGCCAGTAGTCCCAGGGGGGACAGGGGCGGAAAACTGTTTTTT
>TRBD1|-|TRBV6-6|TRBJ1-4
CASSYSRQGALEKLFF
TGTGCCAGCAGTTACTCCCGACAGGGGGCTTTGGAAAAACTGTTTTTT
>-|-|TRBV2|TRBJ1-1
CASKTGGVTEAFF
TGTGCCTCCAAGACGGGGGGCGTAACTGAAGCTTTCTTT
>-|-|TRBV9|TRBJ2-7
CASTRLEAGEQYF
TGTGCCAGCACCCGACTGGAGGCCGGCGAGCAGTACTTC
>-|-|TRBV6-1|TRBJ1-3
CASSEASSGNTIYF
TGTGCCAGCAGTGAAGCTAGCTCTGGAAACACCATATATTTT
>-|few|TRBV28|TRBJ1-1
CASSLLGGAFF
TGTGCCAGCAGTTTGCTGGGGGGGGCTTTCTTT
>TRBD1|-|TRBV19|TRBJ2-1
CASSSRSTGSSYNEQFF
TGTGCCAGTAGTAGCCGCTCGACAGGGAGCTCCTACAATGAGCAGTTCTTC
>TRBD2|-|TRBV9|TRBJ2-5
CASSVGGASGFQETQYF
TGTGCCAGCAGCGTAGGGGGTGCTAGCGGGTTTCAAGAGACCCAGTACTTC
>-|-|TRBV5-1|TRBJ2-7
CASSSGGTEVYEQYF
TGCGCCAGCAGCTCTGGCGGGACAGAAGTCTACGAGCAGTACTTC
>-|-|TRBV19|TRBJ1-1
CASSRGPSALGAFF
TGTGCCAGTAGCCGAGGACCTAGCGCCCTTGGAGCTTTCTTT
>-|-|TRBV6-1|TRBJ2-4
CASSEATLTGRSKNIQYF
TGTGCCAGCAGTGAAGCTACTCTGACAGGGAGGAGCAAAAACATTCAGTACTTC
>-|-|TRBV6-5|TRBJ1-1
CASTGSLNTEAFF
TGTGCCAGCACAGGTTCCCTGAACACTGAAGCTTTCTTT
>-|-|TRBV18|TRBJ1-4
CASSLRVLDLKLFF
TGTGCCAGCTCACTAAGGGTATTGGACTTAAAACTGTTTTTT